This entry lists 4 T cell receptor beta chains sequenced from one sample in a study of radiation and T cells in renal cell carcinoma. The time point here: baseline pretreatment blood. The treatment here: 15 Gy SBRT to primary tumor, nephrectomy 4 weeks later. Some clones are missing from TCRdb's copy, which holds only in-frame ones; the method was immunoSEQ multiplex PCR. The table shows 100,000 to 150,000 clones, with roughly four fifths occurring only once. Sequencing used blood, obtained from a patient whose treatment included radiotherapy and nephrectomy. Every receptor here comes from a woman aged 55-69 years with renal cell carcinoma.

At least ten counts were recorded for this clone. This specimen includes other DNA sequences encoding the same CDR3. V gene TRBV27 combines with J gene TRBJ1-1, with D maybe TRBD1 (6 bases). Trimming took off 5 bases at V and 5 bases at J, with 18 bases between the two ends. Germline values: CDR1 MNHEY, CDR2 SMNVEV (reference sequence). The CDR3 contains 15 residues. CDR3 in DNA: TGTGCCAGCAGTCTCCTGACAGGCGGAAGAACTGAAGCTTTCTTT. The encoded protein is CASSLLTGGRTEAFF.

The CDR3 loop reads CASSFLPGGQDGYTF. The CDR3 region has the DNA TGTGCCAGCAGCTTCCTCCCCGGGGGGCAGGATGGCTACACCTTC. V usage is TRBV5-8 and J usage is TRBJ1-2; perhaps TRBD1 as D (6 bases). Trimming removed 2 bases at V and 6 bases at J, with 17 bases between. This CDR3 comprises 15 residues. From germline, CDR1 is SGHTS and CDR2 YDEGEE.

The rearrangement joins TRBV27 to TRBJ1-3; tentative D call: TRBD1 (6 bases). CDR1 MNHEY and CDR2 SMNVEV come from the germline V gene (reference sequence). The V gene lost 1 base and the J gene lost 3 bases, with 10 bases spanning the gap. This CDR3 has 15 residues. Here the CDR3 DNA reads TGTGCCAGCAGTTTATATCCAGGGGATGGAAACACCATATATTTT. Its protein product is CASSLYPGDGNTIYF.

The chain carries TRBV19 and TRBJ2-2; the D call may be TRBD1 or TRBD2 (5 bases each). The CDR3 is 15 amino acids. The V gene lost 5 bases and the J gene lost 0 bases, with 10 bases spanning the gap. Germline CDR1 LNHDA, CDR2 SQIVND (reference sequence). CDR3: CASSGTNANTGELFF. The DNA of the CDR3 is TGTGCCAGTAGTGGGACCAACGCGAACACCGGGGAGCTGTTTTTT.